The 17 T cell receptor beta chains below come from one sample, sequenced in a study of T-cell reconstitution after alpha-beta-depleted transplantation in children. For TCRbeta, the library was prepared with unique molecular identifiers. TCRdb reprocessed the PCR reads with MiXCR, giving one entry per CDR3 protein. The sample includes some 840,000 distinct CDR3 sequences, roughly 15% of them seen just once. Sequenced material: PBMCs, mostly from graft donor cells, taken 360 days after TCRalphabeta/CD19-depleted stem cell transplant. The receptors stem from a male patient aged 10-17 years who had a stem cell transplant for acute lymphoblastic leukemia, so the T cells may come from the graft donor.

The chain carries TRBV24-1 and TRBJ2-7, with D perhaps TRBD2 (6 bases). In germline, CDR1 is KGHDR, CDR2 SFDVKD. The V gene lost 4 bases and the J gene lost 5 bases, with 17 bases spanning the gap. The CDR3 runs 15 residues. CDR3: CATSEYGGPSDEQYF. CDR3 bases: TGTGCCACCAGTGAGTACGGGGGACCATCGGACGAGCAGTACTTC.

This clonotype was detected a few times. The chain is built from TRBV3-1 and TRBJ2-1, with 12 bases matching TRBD2. The CDR3 spans 16 residues. Looked up from germline, CDR1 is LGHDT and CDR2 is YNNKEL (reference sequence). V shed 2 bases, J shed 9 bases, and the junction held 8 bases outside the gene matches. The CDR3 loop reads CASSQFLSSGGGEQFF. The CDR3, as DNA: TGTGCCAGCAGCCAATTCCTCTCTAGCGGGGGGGGTGAGCAGTTCTTC.

The chain employs TRBV2 and TRBJ2-7; 8 nucleotides line up with TRBD2. Germline CDR1 and CDR2: SNHLY and FYNNEI. Trimming cost V 1 base and J 3 bases; bases outside gene matches: 5. The CDR3 spans 15 residues. The CDR3 reads CASSEGTSQIYEQYF. CDR3 DNA: TGTGCCAGCAGTGAAGGGACTAGCCAAATCTACGAGCAGTACTTC.

This clonotype was seen a few times. V and J are TRBV11-2 and TRBJ2-3; 8 bases are shared with TRBD2. Germline V gene sequence: CDR1 SGHAT, CDR2 FQNNGV. The CDR3 runs 16 residues. V lost 1 base to trimming and J lost 2 bases; unmatched junction nucleotides: 5. CDR3 region: CASSLVGTRDTDTQYF. For the CDR3, the DNA is TGTGCCAGCAGCTTAGTCGGGACTAGAGACACAGATACGCAGTATTTT.

Ten or more counts support this clonotype. CDR3 nucleotide sequence: TGTGCCAGCAGCGTTAGCGGGAGAGGAACAGATACGCAGTATTTT. It codes for CASSVSGRGTDTQYF. The V gene is TRBV9, the J gene TRBJ2-3; 9 nucleotides line up with TRBD2. Germline assignment: CDR1 SGDLS and CDR2 YYNGEE. The CDR3 has 15 amino acids. V lost 2 bases and J lost 3; bases outside the gene matches: 4.

V gene TRBV20-1 combines with J gene TRBJ2-7, with D unresolved. CDR1 DFQATT and CDR2 SNEGSKA come from the germline V gene (reference sequence). The CDR3 contains 12 residues. The V gene lost 3 bases and the J gene lost 6 bases, with 12 bases spanning the gap. The CDR3 DNA follows: TGCAGTGCTAGCCAGGTGACGCTCGAGCAGTACTTC. As protein: CSASQVTLEQYF.

This chain joins TRBV3-1 and TRBJ2-1; D remains unclear. Trimming took 2 bases from V and 2 from J, leaving 13 bases between them. The CDR3 runs to 16 residues. In germline, CDR1 is LGHDT, CDR2 YNNKEL (reference sequence). CDR3 DNA sequence: TGTGCCAGCAGCCAAAGTGATACGGCGGCCTACAATGAGCAGTTCTTC. Its translation: CASSQSDTAAYNEQFF.

This clonotype has at least ten counts. V gene TRBV24-1 combines with J gene TRBJ2-2; 12 bases fit TRBD2. J was trimmed by 4 bases and V by 5 bases; bases with no gene match: 10. The germline V gene has CDR1 KGHDR and CDR2 SFDVKD. There are 18 residues in the CDR3. The CDR3 DNA sequence: TGTGCCACCAGTGTCGGGACTAGCGGGCCCCCGGGCACCGGGGAGCTGTTTTTT. This sequence encodes CATSVGTSGPPGTGELFF.

The V gene is TRBV7-6, the J gene TRBJ2-1, with D tentatively TRBD1 or TRBD2 (5 bases each). V lost 5 bases and J lost 0, with 20 bases in between. Germline CDR1 and CDR2: SGHVS and FNYEAQ. The CDR3 spans 18 residues. The CDR3 bases are TGTGCCAGCAGCCCCGTGGGGACGCGGATGAGCTCCTACAATGAGCAGTTCTTC. Its translation: CASSPVGTRMSSYNEQFF.

CDR3 nucleotide sequence: TGTGCCAGCAGCTTCGCCGGGACAGGGTTTGGCTACACCTTC. It is translated as CASSFAGTGFGYTF. The chain combines TRBV7-9 with TRBJ1-2; TRBD1 matches 9 bases. Trimming at V came to 3 bases and at J to 7 bases, leaving 6 bases not matched to a gene. CDR1 is SEHNR, CDR2 FQNEAQ, per germline (reference sequence). CDR3 length: 14 residues.

This clonotype appeared a few times. The chain is built from TRBV10-3 and TRBJ2-7, with 10 positions matching TRBD2. This CDR3 has 16 residues. Germline CDR1 ENHRY, CDR2 SYGVKD. Germline trimming cut 0 bases from V and 2 bases from J; bases unmatched to any gene: 4. The CDR3 region has the DNA TGTGCCATCAGTGAGTCGGGACTAGCGCCAACCTACGAGCAGTACTTC. This translates into CAISESGLAPTYEQYF.

The chain has TRBV20-1 and TRBJ2-5; 9 nucleotides align to TRBD1. Germline CDR1 DFQATT, CDR2 SNEGSKA (reference sequence). The CDR3 spans 15 residues. The trim removed 3 bases at V and 4 bases at J, leaving 9 bases unmatched. CDR3 bases: TGCAGTGCTAGGGACGCCGGGACAGGGTTAGAGACCCAGTACTTC. Translation gives CSARDAGTGLETQYF.

The rearrangement links TRBV19 to TRBJ2-6; D is uncertain. Germline-derived CDR1 and CDR2 are LNHDA and SQIVND (reference sequence). The CDR3 spans 14 residues. V was pared by 5 bases and J by 2 bases, with 7 bases between. The CDR3, as DNA: TGTGCCAGTAGTCCTACTACTGGGGCCAACGTCCTGACTTTC. Translated, it gives CASSPTTGANVLTF.

The gene calls are TRBV4-2 and TRBJ2-4, with D unresolved. V was shortened by 4 bases and J by 4 bases, with 14 bases between the two germline ends. The CDR3 covers 15 residues. CDR1 LGHNA and CDR2 YNFKEQ come from the germline V gene. In DNA form, the CDR3 reads TGTGCCAGCAGCCCCGGACCAGGAGAGAAAAACATTCAGTACTTC. This translates into CASSPGPGEKNIQYF.

This clonotype was observed at least ten times. CDR3 region: CSGTDSSTDTQYF. For the CDR3, the DNA is TGCAGTGGGACAGATTCTAGCACAGATACGCAGTATTTT. The chain couples TRBV20-1 to TRBJ2-3, with D perhaps TRBD1 (6 bases). With 7 bases removed from V and 0 bases from J, the gap between germline ends came to 11 bases. Germline CDR1 and CDR2: DFQATT and SNEGSKA (reference sequence). The CDR3 has 13 residues.

This clonotype was seen a handful of times. The chain combines TRBV7-9 with TRBJ1-6, with a tentative D call TRBD1 (5 bases). Germline-derived CDR1 and CDR2 are SEHNR and FQNEAQ (reference sequence). Trimming cost V 5 bases and J 8 bases, with 10 bases left between them. CDR3 size: 13 residues. The CDR3 DNA reads TGTGCCAGCAGCCACCGGGACCATTCACCCCTCCACTTT. Amino acids: CASSHRDHSPLHF.

In this sample, this clonotype turned up many times. This chain joins TRBV5-1 and TRBJ2-3; D unclear. The CDR3 has 13 residues. V shed 3 bases and J shed 5 bases, with 10 bases lying between them. CDR1 and CDR2 (germline): SGHRS, YFSETQ. The CDR3 loop is CASSSIPRDTQYF. In DNA, the CDR3 is TGCGCCAGCAGCTCCATTCCTAGAGATACGCAGTATTTT.